Shown below are 28 T cell receptor beta chains from a single sample sequenced in a study of OX40 agonist ivuxolimab in advanced cancers. The protocol was immunoSEQ multiplex PCR, while the TCRdb copy is restricted to in-frame clones and leaves out a portion. The profile shows over 75,000 clones, 70% to 90% of them singletons. This sample comprised CD4+ or CD8+ T cells sorted from blood, obtained in a trial of the OX40 agonist ivuxolimab. The source is an adult with an advanced solid tumor such as melanoma, head and neck, liver or kidney cancer.

The chain links TRBV5-1 to TRBJ1-2; D possibly corresponds to TRBD1 (5 bases). V was cut by 5 bases and J by 6 bases, with 17 bases left in between. Per the germline V gene, CDR1 is SGHRS and CDR2 is YFSETQ. The CDR3 is 14 amino acids. CDR3 nucleotide sequence: TGCGCCAGCAGATATACTCTAGGGGCGGATGGCTACACCTTC. Translated: CASRYTLGADGYTF. Full variable domain (missing parts from reference TRBV5-1 and TRBJ1-2): KAGVTQTPRYLIKTRGQQVTLSCSPISGHRSVSWYQQTPGQGLQFLFEYFSETQRNKGNFPGRFSGRQFSNSRSEMNVSTLELGDSALYLCASRYTLGADGYTFGSGTRLTVV.

The chain carries TRBV12-2 and TRBJ2-1; the table gives TRBD2 as D, unverified against the DNA. TRBV12-2 is a known pseudogene. The CDR3 length is 18 residues. The CDR3 sequence: CASRLGARGELTDNEQFF. The CDR3 DNA is TGTGCAAGTCGCTTAGGAGCCCGCGGGGAGCTCACAGACAATGAGCAGTTCTTC.

The chain is built from TRBV6-1 and TRBJ2-7; D is ambiguous. The length of the CDR3 is 11 residues. Trimming left V 8 bases short and J 4 bases short, with 9 bases between. The germline V gene encodes CDR1 MNHNS and CDR2 SASEGT. Here the CDR3 DNA reads TGTGCCAGCGCACAGCTGTACGAGCAGTACTTC. Translated: CASAQLYEQYF.

The V call is TRBV29-1, the J call TRBJ1-2; possibly TRBD1 for D (6 bases). Trimming removed 3 bases at V and 0 bases at J, with 20 bases between. The CDR3 is 17 residues long. The germline CDR1 and CDR2 sequences are SQVTM and ANQGSEA. The CDR3, as DNA: TGCAGCGTTGACAGGAGTAACAGGGAGGGAACTAACTATGGCTACACCTTC. It yields the protein CSVDRSNREGTNYGYTF.

V gene TRBV5-1 combines with J gene TRBJ2-2; possible D gene TRBD1, 5 bases. This CDR3 has 15 amino acids. V shed 4 bases and J shed 4 bases, with 14 bases lying between them. From germline, CDR1 is SGHRS and CDR2 YFSETQ. The CDR3 loop reads CASSSSGPGTGELFF. The CDR3 DNA is TGCGCCAGCAGCAGTTCAGGGCCCGGCACCGGGGAGCTGTTTTTT.

The table lists this clone with a count of one. J is TRBJ2-2 and V is TRBV27; 8 nucleotides agree with TRBD2. This CDR3 region has 19 residues. The ends lost 1 base at V and 6 bases at J; junction bases unmatched: 16. Per the germline V gene, CDR1 is MNHEY and CDR2 is SMNVEV (reference sequence). The DNA for the CDR3 is TGTGCCAGCAGTTTATTATCTCCCGGACTAGCCACCTGGGCCGGGGAGCTGTTTTTT. Translation gives CASSLLSPGLATWAGELFF.

V and J are TRBV7-2 and TRBJ1-5; D remains unclear. Trimming removed 5 bases from V and 5 bases from J, with 13 bases in between. This CDR3 contains 14 residues. The V gene's germline CDR1 is SGHTA and CDR2 FQGNSA. CDR3 protein: CASSPRGRHQPQHF. The CDR3, as DNA: TGTGCCAGCAGCCCCCGGGGTCGGCATCAGCCCCAGCATTTT.

V is TRBV7-3 and J is TRBJ2-7; 9 bases match TRBD1. V shed 5 bases, J shed 1 base, and the junction held 3 bases outside the gene matches. The CDR3 is made up of 14 amino acids. Germline CDR1 reads SGHTA; CDR2 reads FQGTGA. The CDR3 bases are TGTGCCAGCAGCCCCGGGACAGGGTCCTACGAGCAGTACTTC. It encodes CASSPGTGSYEQYF.

The chain carries TRBV10-2 and TRBJ2-5; the D gene is possibly TRBD2 (6 bases). The germline gives CDR1 WSHSY, CDR2 SAAADI. The germline V and J ends were trimmed by 0 bases and 1 base, with 15 bases remaining between them. CDR3 size: 17 residues. The CDR3 nucleotides read TGCGCCAGCAGTGAGTCGAACGCGGGGCCAATCCAAGAGACCCAGTACTTC. Translated, it gives CASSESNAGPIQETQYF.

V and J are TRBV7-9 and TRBJ2-5; perhaps TRBD2 as D (6 bases). The CDR3 is 14 residues long. The ends were cut back, 0 bases at V and 2 bases at J, with 7 bases in the middle. Germline-derived CDR1 and CDR2 are SEHNR and FQNEAQ (reference sequence). CDR3 amino acids: CASSLAGLQETQYF. DNA for the CDR3: TGTGCCAGCAGCTTAGCGGGACTTCAAGAGACCCAGTACTTC.

V is TRBV18 and J is TRBJ2-7, with TRBD1 matching over 7 bases. The CDR3 totals 13 residues. Germline V CDR1 and CDR2: KGHSH, LQKENI. J lost 3 bases, V lost 6 bases, and 5 bases had no gene match. The CDR3 nucleotides read TGTGCCAGCTCTCGGGACAGCGTCTACGAGCAGTACTTC. This sequence encodes CASSRDSVYEQYF.

V is TRBV18 and J is TRBJ1-2, with D perhaps matching TRBD1 (6 bases). Germline loops: CDR1 KGHSH, CDR2 LQKENI. The CDR3 is 15 residues long. The V end lost 4 bases, the J end lost 6 bases, and 18 bases lay between the germline ends. DNA of the CDR3: TGTGCCAGCTCACGTGCCTCAGGGGTAGGGGATGGCTACACCTTC. This codes for CASSRASGVGDGYTF. Filled out from reference TRBV18 and TRBJ1-2, the complete variable domain reads NAGVMQNPRHLVRRRGQEARLRCSPMKGHSHVYWYRQLPEEGLKFMVYLQKENIIDESGMPKERFSAEFPKEGPSILRIQQVVRGDSAAYFCASSRASGVGDGYTFGSGTRLTVV.

The chain recombines TRBV4-1 with TRBJ1-2; D not resolved. V was shortened by 1 base and J by 3 bases, with 9 bases between the two germline ends. The CDR3 sequence is 14 residues long. The germline CDR1 and CDR2 sequences are MGHRA and YSYEKL. The CDR3 bases are TGCGCCAGCAGCCAAGGGATAAGGGACTATGGCTACACCTTC. Protein: CASSQGIRDYGYTF.

This chain joins TRBV7-2 and TRBJ1-2, with TRBD1 identical over 9 bases. The CDR3 runs to 13 residues. Trimming took 8 bases from V and 4 from J; bases not matched to a gene: 5. Germline V gene lookup returns CDR1 SGHTA and CDR2 FQGNSA. Here the CDR3 DNA reads TGTGCCAGCGGACAGGGGAGTTTCTATGGCTACACCTTC. It yields the protein CASGQGSFYGYTF.

The gene calls are TRBV6-4 and TRBJ2-7; tentative D call: TRBD1 (6 bases). V lost 8 bases to trimming and J lost 3 bases, with 17 bases between them. CDR1 MRHNA and CDR2 SNTAGT come from the germline V gene. The CDR3 extends over 14 amino acids. CDR3 region: CASPPGTSGYEQYF. CDR3 sequence (DNA): TGTGCCAGCCCACCCGGGACATCGGGCTACGAGCAGTACTTC.

This chain uses TRBV7-9 with TRBJ2-1, with a possible D match to TRBD1 (5 bases). The germline V and J ends were trimmed by 5 bases and 7 bases, with 12 bases remaining between them. CDR1 and CDR2 (germline): SEHNR, FQNEAQ (reference sequence). The CDR3 totals 13 residues. The CDR3 DNA follows: TGTGCCAGCAGCCACAACCAGGGAAATGAGCAGTTCTTC. Amino acids: CASSHNQGNEQFF.

The V gene is TRBV15, the J gene TRBJ1-5, with 7 bases identical to TRBD1. The CDR3 length is 13 residues. Germline trimming cut 6 bases from V and 5 bases from J; bases unmatched to any gene: 4. CDR1 is LNHNV and CDR2 is YYDKDF in the germline V gene (reference sequence). The CDR3 sequence: CATRGDSYQPQHF. CDR3 DNA sequence: TGTGCCACCAGGGGGGACAGTTATCAGCCCCAGCATTTT.

The chain links TRBV25-1 to TRBJ1-2; D not resolved. Trimming pared 4 bases from V and 8 bases from J, leaving 11 bases between. The CDR3 consists of 12 residues. CDR1 is MGHDK and CDR2 is SYGVNS in the germline V gene. CDR3 sequence: CASSGSYLGYTF. CDR3 in DNA: TGTGCCAGCAGTGGGTCGTACCTCGGCTACACCTTC.

This chain joins TRBV18 and TRBJ2-5, with no clear D. V shed 1 base and J shed 2 bases, with 23 bases lying between them. The CDR3 sequence is 19 residues long. In germline, CDR1 is KGHSH, CDR2 LQKENI. The chain's CDR3 is CASSPQYVSAGIRQETQYF. DNA of the CDR3: TGTGCCAGCTCACCACAGTATGTTAGTGCAGGTATCAGACAAGAGACCCAGTACTTC.

The rearrangement uses TRBV6-6 and TRBJ2-7; tentative D call: TRBD2 (5 bases). V lost 3 bases, J lost 2 bases, and 8 bases lay in between. The CDR3 is made up of 13 amino acids. Germline V gene data show CDR1 as MNHNY and CDR2 as SVGAGI (reference sequence). In DNA form, the CDR3 reads TGTGCCAGCAGTTATCCCGGGGCCTACGAGCAGTACTTC. It specifies CASSYPGAYEQYF.

The rearrangement uses TRBV5-1 and TRBJ2-5; 9 positions agree with TRBD2. TRBJ2-7 explains the end of the DNA better; the J call may be wrong. The germline gives CDR1 SGHRS, CDR2 YFSETQ. The CDR3 runs 14 residues. CDR3 loop: CASSRLAENYEQYF. The CDR3 DNA reads as TGCGCCAGCAGCCGACTAGCGGAGAACTACGAGCAGTACTTC.

The CDR3 DNA reads as TGTGCCAGCAGTTTAGGGGGGGTTAGGGACACTGAAGCTTTCTTT. It yields the protein CASSLGGVRDTEAFF. The V and J genes are TRBV28 and TRBJ1-1; D may be TRBD1 (5 bases). The CDR3 length is 15 residues. From germline, CDR1 is MDHEN and CDR2 SYDVKM. The V gene lost 2 bases and the J gene lost 3 bases, with 13 bases spanning the gap.

This chain joins TRBV5-1 and TRBJ2-7; D is undetermined. Trimming shortened V by 0 bases and J by 1 base, and 5 bases separated the two germline ends. CDR3 length equals 13 residues. Germline CDR1 reads SGHRS; CDR2 reads YFSETQ. For the CDR3, the DNA is TGCGCCAGCAGCTTGGTTCGGTCCTACGAGCAGTACTTC. Translating it yields CASSLVRSYEQYF. Combining the CDR3 with reference TRBV5-1 and TRBJ2-7 gives the whole variable domain KAGVTQTPRYLIKTRGQQVTLSCSPISGHRSVSWYQQTPGQGLQFLFEYFSETQRNKGNFPGRFSGRQFSNSRSEMNVSTLELGDSALYLCASSLVRSYEQYFGPGTRLTVT.

The CDR3 DNA is TGTGCCAGCAGCTTGTTTAGCGGACCTGGCGGGGAGCTGTTTTTT. This gives the protein CASSLFSGPGGELFF. This sequence joins TRBV5-4 and TRBJ2-2, with D perhaps matching TRBD2 (6 bases). Germline assignment: CDR1 SGHNT and CDR2 YYREEE (reference sequence). This CDR3 has 15 residues. V was clipped by 1 base and J by 7 bases, with 14 bases between them.

This clone came up a few times. The chain employs TRBV6-4 and TRBJ2-2; 9 nucleotides match TRBD2. The trim removed 2 bases at V and 6 bases at J, leaving 4 bases unmatched. The length of the CDR3 is 15 residues. Germline lookup yields CDR1 MRHNA and CDR2 SNTAGT. The CDR3 DNA reads as TGTGCCAGCAGTGACAAGGCGGGGGGGCCCGGGGAGCTGTTTTTT. Its protein is CASSDKAGGPGELFF.

The rearrangement joins TRBV19 to TRBJ1-5; 7 bases are a match to TRBD1. In germline, CDR1 is LNHDA, CDR2 SQIVND (reference sequence). CDR3 length equals 16 residues. J was trimmed by 0 bases and V by 5 bases; bases with no gene match: 7. The CDR3 loop is CASSPQGLISNQPQHF. The DNA of the CDR3 is TGTGCCAGTAGTCCACAGGGGCTAATTAGCAATCAGCCCCAGCATTTT.

Details on this clone: At the DNA level, this CDR3 is encoded by other sequences in the same sample as well. The V gene is TRBV7-2, the J gene TRBJ2-7, with a tentative D call TRBD1 (5 bases). The V gene's germline CDR1 is SGHTA and CDR2 FQGNSA. Trimming took off 4 bases at V and 4 bases at J, with 14 bases between the two ends. This CDR3 comprises 14 residues. The CDR3 loop reads CASSSRQGSYEQYF. CDR3 nucleotide sequence: TGTGCCAGCAGCTCACGTCAGGGTTCATACGAGCAGTACTTC.

The V gene is TRBV4-2, the J gene TRBJ1-2, with 7 bases that match TRBD1. CDR1 and CDR2 (germline): LGHNA, YNFKEQ. Trimming at V came to 4 bases and at J to 3 bases, leaving 11 bases not matched to a gene. The CDR3 has 16 residues. The CDR3, as DNA: TGTGCCAGCAGCCTCGAAGGGGACAGAAAGGACTATGGCTACACCTTC. This translates into CASSLEGDRKDYGYTF.